These 25 T cell receptor beta chains were sequenced from one sample in a study of T-cell memory formation after mild COVID-19. MiXCR, applied by TCRdb to the 5' RACE reads, yields one record per CDR3 protein. Counted here are 300,000 to 350,000 distinct CDR3 sequences, 15% to 20% occurring once; the ten biggest clones make up about 21%. The sample taken for sequencing was PBMCs or a T cell subset sorted from them (not recorded which). Receptors originate from a man aged 18 to 29 who had mild COVID-19 (a few samples of this study predate the infection). Cell type and time point are not known.

This clonotype has more than one count but fewer than ten. The rearrangement links TRBV7-2 to TRBJ1-5; D is unclear. V lost 2 bases, J lost 7 bases, and 6 bases lay in between. The CDR3 has 12 amino acids. From germline, CDR1 is SGHTA and CDR2 FQGNSA. Written as DNA, the CDR3 is TGTGCCAGCAGCTTATTAGAACAGCCCCAGCATTTT. Translation gives CASSLLEQPQHF.

This clonotype was recorded a few times. This chain uses TRBV6-5 with TRBJ2-7; perhaps D is TRBD1 or TRBD2 (6 bases each). This CDR3 region has 17 residues. V lost 0 bases and J lost 0, with 15 bases in between. Germline V CDR1 and CDR2: MNHEY, SVGAGI. CDR3 DNA sequence: TGTGCCAGCAGTTACTCGATGCCGGGGGCTTTCTCCTACGAGCAGTACTTC. This sequence encodes CASSYSMPGAFSYEQYF.

This clonotype has more than one count but fewer than ten. The J gene is TRBJ2-7, the V gene TRBV20-1, with D tentatively TRBD2 (6 bases). V dropped 3 bases and J dropped 2 bases, with 11 bases sitting between them. The CDR3 consists of 13 residues. Germline values: CDR1 DFQATT, CDR2 SNEGSKA (reference sequence). The CDR3 DNA is TGCAGTGCTAGCAGGGAGGCAGCCTACGAGCAGTACTTC. Its protein is CSASREAAYEQYF.

V usage is TRBV7-2 and J usage is TRBJ1-5, with TRBD1 identical over 8 bases. Germline V lookup: CDR1 SGHTA, CDR2 FQGNSA. The J segment lost 6 bases and the V segment lost 5 bases, leaving 6 bases of the junction unmatched. This CDR3 comprises 14 residues. CDR3 sequence reads: CASSPRQGRQPQHF. In DNA form, the CDR3 reads TGTGCCAGCAGCCCCCGACAGGGGCGTCAGCCCCAGCATTTT. Combining the CDR3 with reference TRBV7-2 and TRBJ1-5 gives the whole variable domain GAGVSQSPSNKVTEKGKDVELRCDPISGHTALYWYRQSLGQGLEFLIYFQGNSAPDKSGLPSDRFSAERTGGSVSTLTIQRTQQEDSAVYLCASSPRQGRQPQHFGDGTRLSIL.

Only a few counts were recorded for this clonotype. DNA for the CDR3: TGTGCCTACGAACAGGGAACCTATGGCTACACCTTC. This translates into CAYEQGTYGYTF. The chain joins TRBV30 to TRBJ1-2; possibly TRBD1 for D (6 bases). This CDR3 contains 12 residues. Trimming pared 7 bases from V and 4 bases from J, leaving 13 bases between. The germline V gene encodes CDR1 GTSNPN and CDR2 SVGIG (reference sequence).

The rearrangement links TRBV3-1 to TRBJ2-1, with no clear D. Per the germline V gene, CDR1 is LGHDT and CDR2 is YNNKEL (reference sequence). The CDR3 runs to 11 residues. Trimming shortened V by 1 base and J by 11 bases, and 6 bases separated the two germline ends. CDR3 amino acids: CASSQALQQFF. In DNA, the CDR3 is TGTGCCAGCAGCCAAGCCCTTCAGCAGTTCTTC.

This chain links TRBV3-1 with TRBJ1-1; no clear D gene. The V and J ends lost 1 base and 3 bases respectively, with 6 bases between them. This CDR3 comprises 13 residues. From germline, CDR1 is LGHDT and CDR2 YNNKEL (reference sequence). CDR3 amino acids: CASSQVRDTEAFF. CDR3 coding DNA: TGTGCCAGCAGCCAAGTAAGGGACACTGAAGCTTTCTTT.

This rearrangement joins TRBV7-2 to TRBJ2-3; the D gene is possibly TRBD2 (5 bases). V lost 1 base and J 2 bases, leaving 10 bases between the germline ends. The CDR3 contains 15 residues. The germline gives CDR1 SGHTA, CDR2 FQGNSA. CDR3 sequence (DNA): TGTGCCAGCAGCTTAGGACTATTCTCCACAGATACGCAGTATTTT. It translates to CASSLGLFSTDTQYF.

This chain uses TRBV7-6 with TRBJ1-2; D is possibly TRBD1 (6 bases). V lost 3 bases and J 6 bases, leaving 17 bases between the germline ends. In germline, CDR1 is SGHVS, CDR2 FNYEAQ. This CDR3 spans 15 amino acids. The CDR3 protein is CASSFGGQGLDGYTF. The CDR3 DNA follows: TGTGCCAGCAGCTTCGGGGGCCAGGGTCTGGATGGCTACACCTTC.

The J gene is TRBJ2-7, the V gene TRBV20-1, with D perhaps TRBD2 (5 bases). The CDR3 has 14 residues. With 5 bases removed from V and 3 bases from J, the gap between germline ends came to 17 bases. Germline loops: CDR1 DFQATT, CDR2 SNEGSKA (reference sequence). CDR3 DNA: TGCAGTGCTGGGAAGGAGGCTGTGGTCTACGAGCAGTACGTC. Translation gives CSAGKEAVVYEQYV.

This clonotype turned up a few times. In DNA, the CDR3 is TGTGCCATCAGGACGGGCGGATCCACAGATACGCAGTATTTT. Protein sequence: CAIRTGGSTDTQYF. V gene TRBV10-3 combines with J gene TRBJ2-3; D unclear. Germline CDR1 ENHRY, CDR2 SYGVKD. This CDR3 is 14 amino acids long. Trimming removed 6 bases from V and 2 bases from J, with 12 bases in between.

With regard to this clonotype: In this CDR3 the conserved last residue, phenylalanine or tryptophan, is missing, so a read error is likely. This chain connects TRBV4-1 to TRBJ2-1; maybe TRBD1 (6 bases). Trimming left V 3 bases short and J 5 bases short, with 14 bases between. Per germline, CDR1 MGHRA and CDR2 YSYEKL. The CDR3 has 15 amino acids. CDR3 in DNA: TGCGCCAGCAGCCAGCGCCGGGACATCAACAATGAGCAGTTCGTC. Protein sequence: CASSQRRDINNEQFV.

The chain employs TRBV5-1 and TRBJ1-3; 7 nucleotides line up with TRBD1. The CDR3 is 16 residues long. With V trimmed by 3 bases and J by 0 bases, 6 bases remained unmatched. Germline V gives CDR1 SGHRS, CDR2 YFSETQ. The DNA of the CDR3 is TGCGCCAGCAGCTCACAGGGGCCGAGCTCTGGAAACACCATATATTTT. The encoded protein is CASSSQGPSSGNTIYF.

This clonotype was counted between two and nine times. V gene TRBV12-3 or TRBV12-4 combines with J gene TRBJ2-5; the D gene is possibly TRBD2 (5 bases). V gave up 6 bases and J gave up 5 bases, with 16 bases separating them. The CDR3 covers 14 residues. The CDR3 loop is CASSPGFTDETQYF. CDR3 DNA sequence: TGTGCCAGCAGCCCGGGGTTTACAGATGAGACCCAGTACTTC.

This chain joins TRBV5-1 and TRBJ1-2; D is ambiguous. Germline-derived CDR1 and CDR2 are SGHRS and YFSETQ. Trimming pared 0 bases from V and 2 bases from J, leaving 14 bases between. This CDR3 region has 16 residues. CDR3 sequence reads: CASSLGESEANYGYTF. CDR3 nucleotide sequence: TGCGCCAGCAGCTTGGGGGAGAGCGAGGCCAACTATGGCTACACCTTC.

The V call is TRBV7-2, the J call TRBJ2-3, with 8 bases lining up with TRBD2. The V gene's germline CDR1 is SGHTA and CDR2 FQGNSA. Germline trimming cut 6 bases from V and 14 bases from J; bases unmatched to any gene: 10. The CDR3 consists of 12 residues. CDR3 DNA sequence: TGTGCCAGCAGACTAGACGGGGGGGACGCGTATTTT. Residues: CASRLDGGDAYF.

This clonotype showed up just a few times. The V gene is TRBV6-5, the J gene TRBJ2-4; tentative D call: TRBD1 (5 bases). V was trimmed by 2 bases and J by 6 bases, leaving 8 bases between them. CDR3 length: 13 residues. Germline CDR1 is MNHEY and CDR2 is SVGAGI. CDR3 DNA sequence: TGTGCCAGCAGTTACGGGCAGGGAAACATTCAGTACTTC. Amino acids: CASSYGQGNIQYF.

The rearrangement uses TRBV6-5 and TRBJ2-5, with TRBD2 matching over 11 bases. The germline gives CDR1 MNHEY, CDR2 SVGAGI. This CDR3 has 17 amino acids. The V segment lost 0 bases and the J segment 9 bases; nucleotides outside the gene matches: 12. CDR3 nucleotides: TGTGCCAGCAGTTACTCCCGCACCCTAGCGGGGGGCCCACCCCAGTACTTC. Translated: CASSYSRTLAGGPPQYF.

The chain employs TRBV11-2 and TRBJ2-5, with 9 bases aligning to TRBD1. The CDR3 has 15 residues. The J segment lost 5 bases and the V segment lost 5 bases, leaving 9 bases of the junction unmatched. Germline CDR1 SGHAT, CDR2 FQNNGV. CDR3: CASSLYPTGGETQYF. DNA of the CDR3: TGTGCCAGCAGCCTTTATCCGACAGGGGGGGAGACCCAGTACTTC.

This chain uses TRBV2 with TRBJ2-1; 11 positions match TRBD1. This CDR3 has 12 amino acids. V was clipped by 6 bases and J by 9 bases; unmatched bases: 1. The germline V gene has CDR1 SNHLY and CDR2 FYNNEI. The CDR3 coding sequence is TGTGCCAGCAGAGGGACAGGGGGTGAGCAGTTCTTC. This encodes CASRGTGGEQFF. The complete variable domain, with remaining parts taken from reference TRBV2 and TRBJ2-1, reads EPEVTQTPSHQVTQMGQEVILRCVPISNHLYFYWYRQILGQKVEFLVSFYNNEISEKSEIFDDQFSVERPDGSNFTLKIRSTKLEDSAMYFCASRGTGGEQFFGPGTRLTVL.

This clonotype was observed a handful of times. The rearrangement uses TRBV28 and TRBJ2-5; 9 bases are a match to TRBD1. Trimming took 6 bases from V and 10 from J; bases not matched to a gene: 15. Germline CDR1 is MDHEN and CDR2 is SYDVKM. This CDR3 is 15 amino acids long. As DNA, the CDR3 is TGTGCCAGCAGATCCGGGACAGGGAGGTCTGGGGGCCAGTACTTC. It is translated as CASRSGTGRSGGQYF.

V is TRBV7-2 and J is TRBJ2-7; 10 bases match TRBD2. The length of the CDR3 is 15 residues. Germline CDR1 and CDR2: SGHTA and FQGNSA. V lost 4 bases and J lost 0; bases outside the gene matches: 3. CDR3 residues: CASSYLAGASYEQYF. In DNA, the CDR3 is TGTGCCAGCAGCTACCTAGCGGGGGCCTCCTACGAGCAGTACTTC.

There are many counts of this clonotype. The chain couples TRBV6-4 to TRBJ2-3; 13 nucleotides agree with TRBD2. This CDR3 region has 15 residues. The germline V gene encodes CDR1 MRHNA and CDR2 SNTAGT. J was trimmed by 6 bases and V by 0 bases; bases with no gene match: 0. The CDR3 nucleotides are TGTGCCAGCAGTGACTCGACTAGCGGGGGGGATACGCAGTATTTT. Its protein is CASSDSTSGGDTQYF.

This clonotype was found a few times. This chain connects TRBV4-1 to TRBJ2-7; 9 positions match TRBD1. CDR3 length equals 16 residues. Germline CDR1 MGHRA, CDR2 YSYEKL. V lost 4 bases and J lost 4; bases outside the gene matches: 11. CDR3 protein: CASSLGPGQGAYEQYF. CDR3 coding DNA: TGCGCCAGCAGCCTTGGCCCGGGACAGGGCGCTTACGAGCAGTACTTC.

This clonotype showed up just a few times. This chain connects TRBV4-1 to TRBJ2-2; possibly TRBD2 for D (7 bases). V shed 6 bases and J shed 8 bases, with 16 bases lying between them. The CDR3 contains 14 residues. Per the germline V gene, CDR1 is MGHRA and CDR2 is YSYEKL. CDR3 DNA: TGCGCCAGCAGGGTTTTCGGGGGGCCGGGGGAGCTGTTTTTT. Its translation: CASRVFGGPGELFF.